This T cell receptor beta chain was profiled in a study of a mutant IDH1 vaccine in newly diagnosed glioma. Time point noted: week 23, last vaccination. It was 300 ug of mutant IDH1 20-mer peptide that made up each vaccine dose, given with topical imiquimod. Produced via immunoSEQ multiplex PCR; TCRdb's table is partial and in-frame only. The sample gives 45,000 to 65,000 clones, roughly 81% of which show up once; approximately 8% is in the top ten. V dropped 5 bases and J dropped 0 bases, with 14 bases sitting between them. This CDR3 region has 16 residues. Germline loops: CDR1 SGHRS, CDR2 YFSETQ. Comments on this clone: Its antigen is unknown.

The material sequenced was PBMCs, taken from a glioma patient whose treatment included an IDH1 peptide vaccine. The chain carries TRBV5-1 and TRBJ1-4; TRBD1 is a possible D gene (6 bases). The TCR comes from a woman aged 40 to 50 with glioma. Some clones in this sample may be carry-over from other donors' samples. CDR3 nucleotide sequence: TGCGCCAGCAGACTTGGACAGCTTGCAACTAATGAAAAACTGTTTTTT. Translation gives CASRLGQLATNEKLFF.